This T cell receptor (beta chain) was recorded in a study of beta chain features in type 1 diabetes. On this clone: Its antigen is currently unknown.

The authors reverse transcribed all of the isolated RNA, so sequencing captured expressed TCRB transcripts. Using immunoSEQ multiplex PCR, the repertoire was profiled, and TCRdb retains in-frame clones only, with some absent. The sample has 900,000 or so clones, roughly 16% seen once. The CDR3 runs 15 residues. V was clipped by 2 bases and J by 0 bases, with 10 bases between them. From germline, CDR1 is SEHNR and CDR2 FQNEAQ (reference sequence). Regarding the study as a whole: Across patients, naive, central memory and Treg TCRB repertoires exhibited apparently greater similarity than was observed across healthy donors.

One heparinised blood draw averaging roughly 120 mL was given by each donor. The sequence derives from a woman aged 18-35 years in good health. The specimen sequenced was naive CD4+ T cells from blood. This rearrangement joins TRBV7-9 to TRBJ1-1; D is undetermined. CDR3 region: CASSLPRSMNTEAFF. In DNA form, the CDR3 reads TGTGCCAGCAGCTTACCACGGAGTATGAACACTGAAGCTTTCTTT.